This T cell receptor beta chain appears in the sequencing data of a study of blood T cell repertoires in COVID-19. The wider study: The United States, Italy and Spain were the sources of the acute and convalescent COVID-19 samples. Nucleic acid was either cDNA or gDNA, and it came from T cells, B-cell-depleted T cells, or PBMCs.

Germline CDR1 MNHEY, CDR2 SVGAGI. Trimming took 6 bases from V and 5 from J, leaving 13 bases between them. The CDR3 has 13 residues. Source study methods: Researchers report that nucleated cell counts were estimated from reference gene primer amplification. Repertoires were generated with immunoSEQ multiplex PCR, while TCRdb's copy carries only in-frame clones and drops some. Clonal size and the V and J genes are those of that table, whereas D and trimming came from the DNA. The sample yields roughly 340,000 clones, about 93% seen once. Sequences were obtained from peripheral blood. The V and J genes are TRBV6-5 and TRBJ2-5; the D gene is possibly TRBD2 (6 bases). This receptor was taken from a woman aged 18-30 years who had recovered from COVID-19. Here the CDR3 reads CASRQTAGETQYF. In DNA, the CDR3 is TGTGCCAGCAGACAGACAGCGGGTGAGACCCAGTACTTC.